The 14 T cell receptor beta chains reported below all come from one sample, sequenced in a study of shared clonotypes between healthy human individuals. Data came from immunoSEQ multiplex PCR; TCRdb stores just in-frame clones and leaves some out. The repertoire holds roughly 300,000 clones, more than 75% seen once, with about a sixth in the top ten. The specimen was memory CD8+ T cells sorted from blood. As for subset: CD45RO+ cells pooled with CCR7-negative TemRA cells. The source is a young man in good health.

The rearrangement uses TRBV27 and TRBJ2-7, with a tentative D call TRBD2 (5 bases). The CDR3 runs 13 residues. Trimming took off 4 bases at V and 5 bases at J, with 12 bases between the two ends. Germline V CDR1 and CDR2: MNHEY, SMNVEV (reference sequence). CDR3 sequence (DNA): TGTGCCAGCAGTTCCCCCGCGGGCCACGAGCAGTACTTC. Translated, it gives CASSSPAGHEQYF.

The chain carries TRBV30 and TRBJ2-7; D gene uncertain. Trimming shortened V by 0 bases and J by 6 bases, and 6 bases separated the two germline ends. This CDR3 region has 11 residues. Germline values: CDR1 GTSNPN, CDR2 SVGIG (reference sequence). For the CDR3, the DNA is TGTGCCTGGAGTGTGGTGGGCGAGCAGTACTTC. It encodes CAWSVVGEQYF.

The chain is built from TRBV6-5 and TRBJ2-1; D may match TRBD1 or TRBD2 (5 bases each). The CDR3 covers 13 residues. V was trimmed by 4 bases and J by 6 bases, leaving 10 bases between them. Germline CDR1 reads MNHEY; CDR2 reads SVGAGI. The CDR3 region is CASSLTGANEQFF. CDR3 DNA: TGTGCCAGCAGTTTAACCGGGGCCAATGAGCAGTTCTTC.

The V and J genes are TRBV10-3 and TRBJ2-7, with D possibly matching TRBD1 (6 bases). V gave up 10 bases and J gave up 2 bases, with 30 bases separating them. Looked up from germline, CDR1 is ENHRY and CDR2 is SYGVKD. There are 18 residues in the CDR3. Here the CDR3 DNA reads TGTGCCACATCGAAGGGGGACCACGCGCGCCGGAACGCCTACGAGCAGTACTTC. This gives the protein CATSKGDHARRNAYEQYF.

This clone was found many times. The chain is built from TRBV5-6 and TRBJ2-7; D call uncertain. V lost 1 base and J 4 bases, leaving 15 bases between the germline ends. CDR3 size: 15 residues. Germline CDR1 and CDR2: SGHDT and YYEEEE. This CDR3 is CASSLREQGSYEQYF. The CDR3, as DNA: TGTGCCAGCAGCTTGCGCGAGCAAGGAAGTTACGAGCAGTACTTC. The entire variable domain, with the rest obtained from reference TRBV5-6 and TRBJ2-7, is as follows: DAGVTQSPTHLIKTRGQQVTLRCSPKSGHDTVSWYQQALGQGPQFIFQYYEEEERQRGNFPDRFSGHQFPNYSSELNVNALLLGDSALYLCASSLREQGSYEQYFGPGTRLTVT.

The CDR3 is CASSQALTTSYNYGYTF. Written as DNA, the CDR3 is TGCGCCAGCAGCCAAGCGTTAACGACCTCCTATAACTATGGCTACACCTTC. The chain recombines TRBV4-3 with TRBJ1-2, with D unresolved. The CDR3 is 17 amino acids. V gave up 1 base and J gave up 1 base, with 16 bases separating them. CDR1 and CDR2 from the germline V gene are LGHNA and YSLEER.

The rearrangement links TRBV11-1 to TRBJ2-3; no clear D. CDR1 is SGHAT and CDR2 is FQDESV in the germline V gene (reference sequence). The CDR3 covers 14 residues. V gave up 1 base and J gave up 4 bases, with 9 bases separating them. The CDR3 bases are TGTGCCAGCAGCTTAGTAGGGCGTCCAGATACGCAGTATTTT. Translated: CASSLVGRPDTQYF.

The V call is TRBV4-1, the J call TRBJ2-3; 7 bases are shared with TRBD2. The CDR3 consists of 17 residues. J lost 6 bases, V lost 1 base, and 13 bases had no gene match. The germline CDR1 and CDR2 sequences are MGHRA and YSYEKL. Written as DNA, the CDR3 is TGCGCCAGCAGCCAAGGGCTTGGAGTAGCGGGTGCTGATACGCAGTATTTT. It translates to CASSQGLGVAGADTQYF.

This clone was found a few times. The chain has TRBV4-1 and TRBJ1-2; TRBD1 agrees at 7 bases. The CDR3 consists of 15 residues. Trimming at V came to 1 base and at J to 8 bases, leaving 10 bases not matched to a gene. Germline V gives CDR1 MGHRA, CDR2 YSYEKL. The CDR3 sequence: CASSQAAGGVSGYTF. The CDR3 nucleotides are TGCGCCAGCAGCCAAGCGGCAGGGGGGGTGAGCGGCTACACCTTC.

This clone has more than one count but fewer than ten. The CDR3 region has the DNA TGTGCCAGCAGCCTCACAGTGATCATGAACACTGAAGCTTTCTTT. This codes for CASSLTVIMNTEAFF. V and J are TRBV6-5 and TRBJ1-1; D gene unclear. The CDR3 contains 15 residues. Germline V CDR1 and CDR2: MNHEY, SVGAGI. V shed 6 bases and J shed 0 bases, with 14 bases lying between them.

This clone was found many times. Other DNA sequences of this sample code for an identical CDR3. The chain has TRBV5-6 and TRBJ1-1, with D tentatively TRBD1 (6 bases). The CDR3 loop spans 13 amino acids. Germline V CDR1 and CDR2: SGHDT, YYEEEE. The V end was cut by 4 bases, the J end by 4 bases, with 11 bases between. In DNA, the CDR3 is TGTGCCAGCAGCCCCTCGACAGGCACTGAAGCTTTCTTT. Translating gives CASSPSTGTEAFF.

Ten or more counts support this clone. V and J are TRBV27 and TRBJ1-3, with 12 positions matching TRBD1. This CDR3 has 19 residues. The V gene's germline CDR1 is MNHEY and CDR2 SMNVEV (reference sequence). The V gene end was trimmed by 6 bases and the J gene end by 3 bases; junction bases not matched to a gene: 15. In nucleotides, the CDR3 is TGTGCCAGCAGCCCTCTCGGGACAGGGGGCGGTCCGGGTGGAAACACCATATATTTT. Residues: CASSPLGTGGGPGGNTIYF.

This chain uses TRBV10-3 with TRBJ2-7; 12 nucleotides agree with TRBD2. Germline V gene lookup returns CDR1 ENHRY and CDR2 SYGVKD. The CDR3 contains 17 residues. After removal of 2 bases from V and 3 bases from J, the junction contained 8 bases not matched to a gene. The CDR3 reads CAISEPKGLAGYYEQYF. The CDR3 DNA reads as TGTGCCATCAGTGAGCCGAAGGGACTAGCGGGCTACTACGAGCAGTACTTC.

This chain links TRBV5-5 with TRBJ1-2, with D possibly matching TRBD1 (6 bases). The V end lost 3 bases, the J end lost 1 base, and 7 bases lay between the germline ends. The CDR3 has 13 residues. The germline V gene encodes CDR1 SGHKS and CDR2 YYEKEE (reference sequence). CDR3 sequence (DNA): TGTGCCAGCAGCTCACAGGGTAACTATGGCTACACCTTC. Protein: CASSSQGNYGYTF.